Listed here are 22 T cell receptor beta chains from one sample, sequenced in a study of identical twins. TCRdb reanalysed the 5' RACE reads using MiXCR and keeps one entry per CDR3 protein. In the table there are 1.5 million to 2 million distinct CDR3 sequences, around a third of which are singletons. Sequencing was performed on cord blood. These receptors came from a newborn girl in good health.

The chain employs TRBV2 and TRBJ1-5; 8 bases are a match to TRBD1. The CDR3 loop spans 16 amino acids. V lost 6 bases and J lost 2; bases outside the gene matches: 9. Germline V lookup: CDR1 SNHLY, CDR2 FYNNEI. CDR3 coding DNA: TGTGCCAGCAGCGCCTCAGGGGGCGGTGGCAATCAGCCCCAGCATTTT. Translated: CASSASGGGGNQPQHF.

This clonotype was observed once. The V call is TRBV5-1, the J call TRBJ2-3; D not resolved. V was trimmed by 1 base and J by 1 base, leaving 22 bases between them. This CDR3 is built from 19 residues. Per the germline V gene, CDR1 is SGHRS and CDR2 is YFSETQ. The CDR3 bases are TGCGCCAGCAGCTTGTCCCTTAAGGTCGGGCCGAGAGGCACAGATACGCAGTATTTT. Amino acids: CASSLSLKVGPRGTDTQYF.

The rearrangement uses TRBV10-3 and TRBJ1-2, with 12 bases aligning to TRBD1. In germline, CDR1 is ENHRY, CDR2 SYGVKD. Trimming at V came to 11 bases and at J to 6 bases, leaving 13 bases not matched to a gene. There are 15 residues in the CDR3. The CDR3 region has the DNA TGTGCCGTCTCCTCCGGGACAGGGGGCCCAAATGGCTACACCTTC. It codes for CAVSSGTGGPNGYTF.

This clonotype was found once. An end of the junction differs from the germline gene, which may be a read error. The gene calls are TRBV12-3 or TRBV12-4 and TRBJ2-3, with TRBD1 as a possible D gene (5 bases). The CDR3 sequence is 11 residues long. The CDR3: CASGAADAQYF. CDR3 in DNA: TGTGCCAGCGGGGCAGCAGATGCGCAGTATTTT.

The rearrangement joins TRBV20-1 to TRBJ1-5, with 11 positions matching TRBD1. This CDR3 spans 15 amino acids. V shed 2 bases, J shed 3 bases, and the junction held 3 bases outside the gene matches. Germline V gene sequence: CDR1 DFQATT, CDR2 SNEGSKA (reference sequence). The CDR3 bases are TGCAGTGCTAGATGGACAGGGGGCCCCAATCAGCCCCAGCATTTT. Amino acids: CSARWTGGPNQPQHF.

The chain carries TRBV5-6 and TRBJ2-5, with no clear D. This CDR3 is built from 14 residues. The germline V gene encodes CDR1 SGHDT and CDR2 YYEEEE. The V and J ends lost 2 bases and 2 bases respectively, with 10 bases between them. CDR3 in DNA: TGTGCCAGCAGCTTATATCGGCAGCAAGAGACCCAGTACTTC. This encodes CASSLYRQQETQYF.

The chain employs TRBV7-6 and TRBJ2-5, with 7 bases that match TRBD1. The J call may be in error: the DNA end matches TRBJ2-7 better. Germline V gene lookup returns CDR1 SGHVS and CDR2 FNYEAQ. The CDR3 loop spans 15 amino acids. CDR3 region: CASSLGDSLLSEQYF. DNA of the CDR3: TGTGCCAGCAGCTTAGGGGACAGCCTCCTATCCGAGCAGTACTTC.

V gene TRBV3-1 combines with J gene TRBJ2-5; 11 bases match TRBD2. V trimming: 3 bases; J trimming: 11 bases; junction bases outside the gene matches: 11. The CDR3 sequence is 15 residues long. Germline V CDR1 and CDR2: LGHDT, YNNKEL (reference sequence). CDR3 in amino acids: CASSHLAGGYNEQYF. The CDR3 DNA sequence: TGTGCCAGCAGCCACTTAGCGGGAGGGTACAATGAGCAGTACTTC.

This clonotype was detected once. V gene TRBV20-1 combines with J gene TRBJ2-1; 9 nucleotides align to TRBD2. Trimming removed 7 bases from V and 0 bases from J; junction bases left unmatched: 16. The CDR3 totals 18 residues. Germline values: CDR1 DFQATT, CDR2 SNEGSKA (reference sequence). For the CDR3, the DNA is TGCAGTGTACTACTGCTAGAAGCAGCGGGAGGCTCCTACAATGAGCAGTTCTTC. Translation gives CSVLLLEAAGGSYNEQFF.

There are a few counts of this clonotype. V usage is TRBV2 and J usage is TRBJ2-4; D possibly corresponds to TRBD1 (6 bases). The CDR3 length is 16 residues. The V end was cut by 1 base, the J end by 1 base, with 11 bases between. Germline assignment: CDR1 SNHLY and CDR2 FYNNEI. The DNA for the CDR3 is TGTGCCAGCAGTGAAGGACAGGCCAGGGCCAAAAACATTCAGTACTTC. Encoded protein: CASSEGQARAKNIQYF. Full variable domain (missing parts from reference TRBV2 and TRBJ2-4): EPEVTQTPSHQVTQMGQEVILRCVPISNHLYFYWYRQILGQKVEFLVSFYNNEISEKSEIFDDQFSVERPDGSNFTLKIRSTKLEDSAMYFCASSEGQARAKNIQYFGAGTRLSVL.

Only a few counts were recorded for this clonotype. The rearrangement links TRBV13 to TRBJ2-2; D uncertain. V lost 3 bases to trimming and J lost 5 bases, with 7 bases between them. In germline, CDR1 is PRHDT, CDR2 FYEKMQ (reference sequence). The length of the CDR3 is 13 residues. The CDR3 reads CASSFRRTGELFF. In DNA, the CDR3 is TGTGCCAGCAGCTTCAGGCGAACCGGGGAGCTGTTTTTT. The full variable domain, completed using reference TRBV13 and TRBJ2-2, is AAGVIQSPRHLIKEKRETATLKCYPIPRHDTVYWYQQGPGQDPQFLISFYEKMQSDKGSIPDRFSAQQFSDYHSELNMSSLELGDSALYFCASSFRRTGELFFGEGSRLTVL.

This clonotype was seen at least ten times. This chain uses TRBV11-2 with TRBJ2-3, with D perhaps assigned TRBD1 or TRBD2 (5 bases each). V lost 3 bases and J lost 2, with 9 bases in between. This CDR3 is built from 14 residues. Per germline, CDR1 SGHAT and CDR2 FQNNGV. CDR3 amino acids: CASSFGTNTDTQYF. The DNA of the CDR3 is TGTGCCAGCAGCTTCGGGACGAACACAGATACGCAGTATTTT.

The chain is built from TRBV7-2 and TRBJ1-5, with D perhaps TRBD1 (5 bases). Trimming left V 1 base short and J 2 bases short, with 12 bases between. The CDR3 sequence is 16 residues long. Looked up from germline, CDR1 is SGHTA and CDR2 is FQGNSA. CDR3 amino acids: CASSLDSGGGNQPQHF. The CDR3 coding sequence is TGTGCCAGCAGCTTAGATTCTGGGGGTGGCAATCAGCCCCAGCATTTT.

Ten or more counts support this clonotype. CDR3 amino acids: CASSSKLGDSTDTQYF. The DNA for the CDR3 is TGTGCCAGCAGTTCGAAGCTAGGGGACTCCACAGATACGCAGTATTTT. The chain recombines TRBV27 with TRBJ2-3; a possible D gene is TRBD2 (6 bases). The V and J ends lost 4 bases and 2 bases respectively, with 16 bases between them. Germline values: CDR1 MNHEY, CDR2 SMNVEV (reference sequence). This CDR3 comprises 16 residues.

The CDR3 region has the DNA TGTGCCAGCAGTTACCCAGGCGACAGGGGGAACTACAATGAGCAGTACTTC. Its protein product is CASSYPGDRGNYNEQYF. V gene TRBV6-5 combines with J gene TRBJ2-1; TRBD1 matches at 9 bases. The J call may not be correct, given that the DNA end is closer to TRBJ2-7. This CDR3 has 17 residues. Germline V gives CDR1 MNHEY, CDR2 SVGAGI.

This clonotype was counted only a few times. The chain carries TRBV24-1 and TRBJ2-1; 15 nucleotides match TRBD2. The CDR3 has 19 amino acids. CDR1 KGHDR and CDR2 SFDVKD come from the germline V gene. V lost 2 bases and J lost 0; bases outside the gene matches: 4. CDR3: CATSDSGLAGGSSYNEQFF. CDR3 bases: TGTGCCACCAGTGATTCAGGACTAGCGGGGGGGAGCTCCTACAATGAGCAGTTCTTC.

This clonotype was detected only a few times. The V and J genes are TRBV6-5 and TRBJ2-6, with TRBD2 matching 9 bases. V shed 8 bases and J 3 bases; nucleotides not matched to a gene: 11. Germline V gene sequence: CDR1 MNHEY, CDR2 SVGAGI. The CDR3 has 17 amino acids. The CDR3, as DNA: TGTGCCAGCTCGTACAGGCTAGCGGGAATTGGGGCCAACGTCCTGACTTTC. This gives the protein CASSYRLAGIGANVLTF.

This clonotype was observed many times. The V and J genes are TRBV6-5 and TRBJ2-1; 13 nucleotides line up with TRBD2. The V and J ends lost 0 bases and 5 bases, in that order; junction bases with no gene match: 1. CDR1 and CDR2 (germline): MNHEY, SVGAGI. The CDR3 contains 16 residues. CDR3 amino acids: CASSYSGTSGNNEQFF. CDR3 bases: TGTGCCAGCAGTTACTCTGGGACTAGCGGGAACAATGAGCAGTTCTTC.

This sequence joins TRBV6-1 and TRBJ1-5; D is ambiguous. V lost 6 bases and J lost 0, with 9 bases in between. The CDR3 is made up of 14 amino acids. Germline lookup yields CDR1 MNHNS and CDR2 SASEGT. The CDR3 is CASRDYLSNQPQHF. The CDR3 DNA follows: TGTGCCAGCAGGGACTATCTTAGCAATCAGCCCCAGCATTTT.

This chain joins TRBV5-1 and TRBJ2-7; 9 bases fit TRBD2. Trimming removed 0 bases from V and 0 bases from J; junction bases left unmatched: 4. This CDR3 comprises 16 residues. CDR1 is SGHRS and CDR2 is YFSETQ in the germline V gene. CDR3 region: CASSLVSAGGSYEQYF. The DNA for the CDR3 is TGCGCCAGCAGCTTGGTGTCAGCGGGGGGCTCCTACGAGCAGTACTTC. The full variable domain, with the rest looked up from reference TRBV5-1 and TRBJ2-7, is KAGVTQTPRYLIKTRGQQVTLSCSPISGHRSVSWYQQTPGQGLQFLFEYFSETQRNKGNFPGRFSGRQFSNSRSEMNVSTLELGDSALYLCASSLVSAGGSYEQYFGPGTRLTVT.

The rearrangement links TRBV20-1 to TRBJ2-1; 7 bases are shared with TRBD2. Germline V gene lookup returns CDR1 DFQATT and CDR2 SNEGSKA (reference sequence). V gave up 6 bases and J gave up 2 bases; unmatched junction bases: 1. This CDR3 is built from 12 residues. The CDR3 sequence: CSAAGAYNEQFF. The CDR3 bases are TGCAGTGCCGCGGGGGCCTACAATGAGCAGTTCTTC.

This clonotype was observed a few times. The chain is built from TRBV12-3 or TRBV12-4 and TRBJ1-5; possibly TRBD1 for D (5 bases). The length of the CDR3 is 13 residues. V was cut by 6 bases and J by 4 bases, with 10 bases left in between. CDR3 in amino acids: CASSSTANQPQHF. The CDR3 DNA reads as TGTGCCAGCAGCTCGACAGCAAATCAGCCCCAGCATTTT.